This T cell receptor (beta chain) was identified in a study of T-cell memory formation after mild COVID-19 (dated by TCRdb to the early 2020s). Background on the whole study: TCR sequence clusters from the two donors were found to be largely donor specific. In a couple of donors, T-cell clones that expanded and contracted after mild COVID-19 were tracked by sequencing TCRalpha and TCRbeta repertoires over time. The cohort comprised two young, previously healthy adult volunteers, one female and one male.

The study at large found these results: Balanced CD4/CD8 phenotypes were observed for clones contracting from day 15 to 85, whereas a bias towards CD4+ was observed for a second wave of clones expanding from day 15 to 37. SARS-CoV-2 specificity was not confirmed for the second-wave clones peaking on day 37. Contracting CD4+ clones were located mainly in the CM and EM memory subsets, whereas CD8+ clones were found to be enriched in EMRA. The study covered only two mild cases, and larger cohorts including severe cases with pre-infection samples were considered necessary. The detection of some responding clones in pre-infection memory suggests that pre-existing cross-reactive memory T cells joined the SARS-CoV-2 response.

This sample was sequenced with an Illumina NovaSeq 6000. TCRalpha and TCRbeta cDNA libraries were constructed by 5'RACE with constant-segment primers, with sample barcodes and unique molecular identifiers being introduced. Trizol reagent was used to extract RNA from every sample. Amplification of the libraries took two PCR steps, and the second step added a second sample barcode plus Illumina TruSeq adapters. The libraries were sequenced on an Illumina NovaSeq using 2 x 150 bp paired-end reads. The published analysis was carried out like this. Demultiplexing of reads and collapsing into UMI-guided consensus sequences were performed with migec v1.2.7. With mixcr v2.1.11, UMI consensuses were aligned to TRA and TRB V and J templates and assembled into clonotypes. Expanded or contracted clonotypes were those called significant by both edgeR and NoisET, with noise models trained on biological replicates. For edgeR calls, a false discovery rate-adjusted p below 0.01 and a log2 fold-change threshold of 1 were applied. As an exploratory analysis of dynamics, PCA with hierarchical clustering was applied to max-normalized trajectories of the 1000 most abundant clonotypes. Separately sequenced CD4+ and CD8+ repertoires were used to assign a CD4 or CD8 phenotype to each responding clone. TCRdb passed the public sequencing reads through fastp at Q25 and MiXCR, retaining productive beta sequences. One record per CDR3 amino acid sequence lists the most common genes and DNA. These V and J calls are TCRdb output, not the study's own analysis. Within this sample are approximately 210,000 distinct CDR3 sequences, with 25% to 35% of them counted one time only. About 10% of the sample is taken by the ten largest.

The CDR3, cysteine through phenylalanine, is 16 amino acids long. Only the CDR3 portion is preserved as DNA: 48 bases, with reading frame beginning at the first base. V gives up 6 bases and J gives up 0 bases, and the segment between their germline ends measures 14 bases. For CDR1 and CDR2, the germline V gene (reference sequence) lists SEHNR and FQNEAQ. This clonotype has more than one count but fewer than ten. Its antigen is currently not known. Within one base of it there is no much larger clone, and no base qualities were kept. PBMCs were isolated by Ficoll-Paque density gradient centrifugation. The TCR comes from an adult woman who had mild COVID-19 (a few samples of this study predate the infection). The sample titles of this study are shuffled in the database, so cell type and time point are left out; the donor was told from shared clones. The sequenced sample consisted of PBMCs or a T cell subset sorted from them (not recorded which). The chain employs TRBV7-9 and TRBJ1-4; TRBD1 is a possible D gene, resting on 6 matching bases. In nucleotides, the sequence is TGTGCCAGCAGGAGGGACACCTTTGCAACTAATGAAAAACTGTTTTTT. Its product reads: CASRRDTFATNEKLFF.